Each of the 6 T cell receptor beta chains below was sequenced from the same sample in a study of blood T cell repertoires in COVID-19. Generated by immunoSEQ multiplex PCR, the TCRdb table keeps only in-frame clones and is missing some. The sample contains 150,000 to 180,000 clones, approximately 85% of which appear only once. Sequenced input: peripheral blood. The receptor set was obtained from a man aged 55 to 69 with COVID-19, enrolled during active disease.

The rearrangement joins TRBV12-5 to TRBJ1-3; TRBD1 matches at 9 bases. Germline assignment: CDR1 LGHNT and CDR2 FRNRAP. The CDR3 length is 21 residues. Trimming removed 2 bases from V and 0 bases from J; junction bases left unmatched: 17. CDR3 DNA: TGTGCTAGTGGTTTGTTTTCCGGGACAGGGAAGGGAGTAAGCTCTGGAAACACCATATATTTT. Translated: CASGLFSGTGKGVSSGNTIYF.

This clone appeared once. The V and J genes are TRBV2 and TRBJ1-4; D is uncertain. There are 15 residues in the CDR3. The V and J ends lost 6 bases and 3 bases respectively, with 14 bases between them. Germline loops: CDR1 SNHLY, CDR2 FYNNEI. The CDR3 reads CASRETGSPNEKLFF. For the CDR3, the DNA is TGTGCCAGCAGAGAAACGGGGTCCCCTAATGAAAAACTGTTTTTT.

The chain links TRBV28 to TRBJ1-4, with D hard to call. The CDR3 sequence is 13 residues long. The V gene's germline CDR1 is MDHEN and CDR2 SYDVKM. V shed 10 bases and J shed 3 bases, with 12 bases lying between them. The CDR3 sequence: CATLQVPNEKLFF. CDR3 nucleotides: TGTGCCACGCTTCAGGTACCTAATGAAAAACTGTTTTTT.

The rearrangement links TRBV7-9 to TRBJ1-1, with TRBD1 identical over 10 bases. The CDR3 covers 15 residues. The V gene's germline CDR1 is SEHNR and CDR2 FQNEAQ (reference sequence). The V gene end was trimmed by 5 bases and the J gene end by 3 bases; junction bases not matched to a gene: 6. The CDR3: CASSLGTGADTEAFF. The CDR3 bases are TGTGCCAGCAGCCTCGGGACAGGGGCCGACACTGAAGCTTTCTTT.

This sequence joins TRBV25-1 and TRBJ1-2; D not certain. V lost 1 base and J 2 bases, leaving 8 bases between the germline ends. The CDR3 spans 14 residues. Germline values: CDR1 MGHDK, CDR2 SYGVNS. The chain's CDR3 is CASSEWRVNYGYTF. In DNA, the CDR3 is TGTGCCAGCAGTGAATGGAGGGTAAACTATGGCTACACCTTC.

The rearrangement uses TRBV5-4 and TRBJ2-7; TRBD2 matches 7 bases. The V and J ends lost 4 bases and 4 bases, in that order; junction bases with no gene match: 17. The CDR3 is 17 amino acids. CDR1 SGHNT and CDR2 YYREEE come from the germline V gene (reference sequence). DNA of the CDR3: TGTGCCAGCAGCCCTCCCGGGACTACCCCCGGGGCTTACGAGCAGTACTTC. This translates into CASSPPGTTPGAYEQYF.